Listed below are T cell receptor beta chains from one sample, sequenced in a study of beta chain features in type 1 diabetes. Method: immunoSEQ multiplex PCR; TCRdb's copy keeps in-frame clones and lacks some. This sample carries about 140,000 clones, roughly 10% of them seen once, and the ten largest clones take 0.65%. The sample comprised central memory CD4+ T cells from blood. These receptors were taken from a middle-aged woman in good health. Each CDR3 is given with its conserved first and last residue. D genes are given only for firm matches. Not all rows give a size; the values are once, few, many and, for expanded clones, a class.

j_gene: TRBJ1-6
abundance: NA
v_gene: TRBV7-9
d_gene: TRBD1
CDR3nt: TGTGCCAGCAGCATACAGGGGGATAATTCACCCCTCCACTTT
CDR3aa: CASSIQGDNSPLHF

j_gene: TRBJ1-5
abundance: few
v_gene: TRBV2
d_gene: NA
CDR3nt: TGTGCCAGCAGGGGAGGTTCAAGTCAGCCCCAGCATTTT
CDR3aa: CASRGGSSQPQHF

j_gene: TRBJ2-7
abundance: NA
v_gene: TRBV27
d_gene: NA
CDR3nt: TGTGCCAGCAGTTTTCAATACAGGGTGTACGAGCAGTACTTC
CDR3aa: CASSFQYRVYEQYF

j_gene: TRBJ1-5
abundance: few
v_gene: TRBV7-9
d_gene: TRBD1
CDR3nt: TGTGCCAGCAGTTCCGGGACAGGGGTTCGTCAGCCCCAGCATTTT
CDR3aa: CASSSGTGVRQPQHF

j_gene: TRBJ1-1
abundance: NA
v_gene: TRBV11-2
d_gene: NA
CDR3nt: TGTGCCAGCAGCTTAGATCATGGCGGAGGGGTGGCTTTCTTT
CDR3aa: CASSLDHGGGVAFF

j_gene: TRBJ1-6
abundance: many
v_gene: TRBV5-5
d_gene: NA
CDR3nt: TGTGCCAGCAGCTTATCACCTCAGGCCTATAATTCACCCCTCCACTTT
CDR3aa: CASSLSPQAYNSPLHF

j_gene: TRBJ1-1
abundance: NA
v_gene: TRBV18
d_gene: NA
CDR3nt: TGTGCCAGCTCACCCAACAGGGACACTGAAGCTTTCTTT
CDR3aa: CASSPNRDTEAFF

j_gene: TRBJ2-1
abundance: NA
v_gene: TRBV11-3
d_gene: NA
CDR3nt: TGTGCCAGCAGCTTAGCCGTAAAAATATGTGAGCAGTTCTTC
CDR3aa: CASSLAVKICEQFF

j_gene: TRBJ2-2
abundance: NA
v_gene: TRBV29-1
d_gene: NA
CDR3nt: TGCAGCGTTACGACTACGACTTACACCGGGGAGCTGTTTTTT
CDR3aa: CSVTTTTYTGELFF

j_gene: TRBJ2-3
abundance: many
v_gene: TRBV28
d_gene: TRBD1
CDR3nt: TGTGCCAGCGGGTTACCGGACAGGCCTAGCACAGATACGCAGTATTTT
CDR3aa: CASGLPDRPSTDTQYF

j_gene: TRBJ2-7
abundance: NA
v_gene: TRBV5-5
d_gene: TRBD1
CDR3nt: TGTGCCAGCAGCTTGATCGGGACAGAGGCCTACGAGCAGTACTTC
CDR3aa: CASSLIGTEAYEQYF

j_gene: TRBJ2-4
abundance: few
v_gene: TRBV29-1
d_gene: TRBD1
CDR3nt: TGCAGCGTTGGTGGGACAGGAAATACACTAGCCAAAAACATTCAGTACTTC
CDR3aa: CSVGGTGNTLAKNIQYF

j_gene: TRBJ2-7
abundance: NA
v_gene: TRBV7-2
d_gene: NA
CDR3nt: TGTGCCAGCAGCCAGACTAGAGGCTACGAGCAGTACTTC
CDR3aa: CASSQTRGYEQYF

j_gene: TRBJ1-2
abundance: few
v_gene: TRBV7-6
d_gene: NA
CDR3nt: TGTGCCAGCAGCTTACCGGGGTCCTATGGCTACACCTTC
CDR3aa: CASSLPGSYGYTF

j_gene: TRBJ2-2
abundance: few
v_gene: TRBV11-2
d_gene: NA
CDR3nt: TGTGCCAGCAGCTTCGCGGCCGGGGAGCTGTTTTTT
CDR3aa: CASSFAAGELFF

j_gene: TRBJ1-2
abundance: NA
v_gene: TRBV10-3
d_gene: NA
CDR3nt: TGTGCCATCAGTGAACTGGGAGGTGACTACACCTTC
CDR3aa: CAISELGGDYTF

j_gene: TRBJ1-2
abundance: few
v_gene: TRBV2
d_gene: NA
CDR3nt: TGTGCCAGCAGTGAAGGAGGCTACAGGGTGCGGGGCTACACCTTC
CDR3aa: CASSEGGYRVRGYTF

j_gene: TRBJ2-5
abundance: few
v_gene: TRBV6-1
d_gene: NA
CDR3nt: TGTGCCAGCACCTTAAGCCGGGTGGGAGAGACCCAGTACTTC
CDR3aa: CASTLSRVGETQYF

j_gene: TRBJ2-3
abundance: NA
v_gene: TRBV6-6
d_gene: TRBD2
CDR3nt: TGTGCCAGCAGTCTACAGCGGGGGGCTACGAATACGCAGTATTTT
CDR3aa: CASSLQRGATNTQYF

j_gene: TRBJ2-1
abundance: few
v_gene: TRBV10-1
d_gene: TRBD2
CDR3nt: TGCGCCAGCAGTGAGTCTCCAGCGGGGGGGTTCAATGAGCAGTTCTTC
CDR3aa: CASSESPAGGFNEQFF

j_gene: TRBJ2-5
abundance: NA
v_gene: TRBV5-1
d_gene: TRBD2
CDR3nt: TGCGCCAGCAGAAGCGGGGGGACGGGAGAGACCCAGTACTTC
CDR3aa: CASRSGGTGETQYF

j_gene: TRBJ2-3
abundance: NA
v_gene: TRBV7-2
d_gene: TRBD2
CDR3nt: TGTGCCAGCAGCTTAATGGGCGGGGGGGACACAGATACGCAGTATTTT
CDR3aa: CASSLMGGGDTDTQYF

j_gene: TRBJ2-1
abundance: few
v_gene: TRBV6-1
d_gene: NA
CDR3nt: TGTGCCACTACCTCCGGGGATTCCACTTTGAATGAGCAGTTCTTC
CDR3aa: CATTSGDSTLNEQFF

j_gene: TRBJ2-5
abundance: few
v_gene: TRBV7-9
d_gene: TRBD1
CDR3nt: TGTGCCAGCAGCTTAGGGGTGGGGACAGAAGAGACCCAGTACTTC
CDR3aa: CASSLGVGTEETQYF

j_gene: TRBJ2-4
abundance: NA
v_gene: TRBV4-2
d_gene: TRBD1
CDR3nt: TGTGCCAGCAGCGAGCACTCCGGGACAGGGGCCAAAAACATTCAGTACTTC
CDR3aa: CASSEHSGTGAKNIQYF

j_gene: TRBJ1-2
abundance: NA
v_gene: TRBV19
d_gene: TRBD1
CDR3nt: TGTGCCAGTAGGGGGACAGGGCTTAACTATGGCTACACCTTC
CDR3aa: CASRGTGLNYGYTF

j_gene: TRBJ1-2
abundance: few
v_gene: TRBV10-2
d_gene: TRBD1
CDR3nt: TGCGCCAGCAGAGCAGGGGGCGACTATGGCTACACCTTC
CDR3aa: CASRAGGDYGYTF

j_gene: TRBJ1-2
abundance: few
v_gene: TRBV7-8
d_gene: NA
CDR3nt: TGTGCCAGCAGCTTTATGGGAGCCGGCTACACCTTC
CDR3aa: CASSFMGAGYTF

j_gene: TRBJ1-1
abundance: few
v_gene: TRBV6-1
d_gene: NA
CDR3nt: TGTGCCAGCAGTGCCGGGGACTCCAACACTGAAGCTTTCTTT
CDR3aa: CASSAGDSNTEAFF

j_gene: TRBJ1-6
abundance: NA
v_gene: TRBV15
d_gene: NA
CDR3nt: TGTGCCACCAGCAGAGATGCGGGGGGCGCGGGTTCACCCCTCCACTTT
CDR3aa: CATSRDAGGAGSPLHF

j_gene: TRBJ1-3
abundance: few
v_gene: TRBV6-6
d_gene: NA
CDR3nt: TGTGCCAGCAGCCTCGGGACACCGAAAGGAAACACCATATATTTT
CDR3aa: CASSLGTPKGNTIYF

j_gene: TRBJ2-5
abundance: NA
v_gene: TRBV5-1
d_gene: TRBD2
CDR3nt: TGCGCCAGCAGCCCGGGCAGCGGGGGGGTTGGAGAGACCCAGTACTTC
CDR3aa: CASSPGSGGVGETQYF

j_gene: TRBJ2-4
abundance: many
v_gene: TRBV15
d_gene: NA
CDR3nt: TGTGCCACCAGATGGGATGGAGCGCCCGAGGGTAGAAACATTCAGTACTTC
CDR3aa: CATRWDGAPEGRNIQYF

j_gene: TRBJ2-5
abundance: many
v_gene: TRBV11-2
d_gene: TRBD2
CDR3nt: TGTGCCAGCAGCTTACGGGCTAGCGGGGAGACCCAGTACTTC
CDR3aa: CASSLRASGETQYF

j_gene: TRBJ1-3
abundance: NA
v_gene: TRBV5-1
d_gene: TRBD1
CDR3nt: TGCGCCAGCAGCTTGAGGGGACAGGGGAGCTCTGGAAACACCATATATTTT
CDR3aa: CASSLRGQGSSGNTIYF

j_gene: TRBJ1-2
abundance: few
v_gene: TRBV19
d_gene: NA
CDR3nt: TGTGCCAGTAGTGGACCCTTGACAGGAGGCTACACCTTC
CDR3aa: CASSGPLTGGYTF

j_gene: TRBJ2-4
abundance: NA
v_gene: TRBV19
d_gene: NA
CDR3nt: TGTGCCGCAGGATCGACAGGAAACATTCAGTACTTC
CDR3aa: CAAGSTGNIQYF

j_gene: TRBJ1-2
abundance: NA
v_gene: TRBV5-6
d_gene: NA
CDR3nt: TGTGCCAGCAGCAGCTTCGTGGCTAACTATGGCTACACCTTC
CDR3aa: CASSSFVANYGYTF

j_gene: TRBJ1-5
abundance: NA
v_gene: TRBV6-5
d_gene: NA
CDR3nt: TGTGCCAGCAGTTTCTTAAATCAGCCCCAGCATTTT
CDR3aa: CASSFLNQPQHF

j_gene: TRBJ2-7
abundance: NA
v_gene: TRBV10-3
d_gene: TRBD2
CDR3nt: TGTGCCGCCACCGAGCAAGCGGGAAGCTCCTACGAGCAGTACTTC
CDR3aa: CAATEQAGSSYEQYF

j_gene: TRBJ2-1
abundance: NA
v_gene: TRBV19
d_gene: TRBD2
CDR3nt: TGTGCCAGTAGTAATAGCGGGGGGCCCTACAATGAGCAGTTCTTC
CDR3aa: CASSNSGGPYNEQFF

j_gene: TRBJ2-3
abundance: few
v_gene: TRBV11-2
d_gene: NA
CDR3nt: TGTGCCAGCAGCCACGGGGTAGCGAAGAGAGATACGCAGTATTTT
CDR3aa: CASSHGVAKRDTQYF

j_gene: TRBJ2-1
abundance: few
v_gene: TRBV5-1
d_gene: TRBD2
CDR3nt: TGCGCCAGCAGCTTGGCCGGAGCGGGGTACAATGAGCAGTTCTTC
CDR3aa: CASSLAGAGYNEQFF

j_gene: TRBJ2-7
abundance: NA
v_gene: TRBV7-6
d_gene: NA
CDR3nt: TGTGCCAGCAGCTTAGTGGCTGCAGGGAAGGCCGAGCAGTACTTC
CDR3aa: CASSLVAAGKAEQYF

j_gene: TRBJ2-5
abundance: NA
v_gene: TRBV11-2
d_gene: TRBD2
CDR3nt: TGTGCCAGCAGCTTAGACTCATTCGGGACTAGCGGTCAAGAGACCCAGTACTTC
CDR3aa: CASSLDSFGTSGQETQYF

j_gene: TRBJ2-7
abundance: few
v_gene: TRBV5-1
d_gene: TRBD2
CDR3nt: TGCGCCAGCAGCCCAAGGTCGGGGAGGGACTACGAGCAGTACTTC
CDR3aa: CASSPRSGRDYEQYF

j_gene: TRBJ2-5
abundance: few
v_gene: TRBV5-1
d_gene: NA
CDR3nt: TGCGCCAGCAGCTTGATCTCAGGGGCAGAGACCCAGTACTTC
CDR3aa: CASSLISGAETQYF

j_gene: TRBJ1-2
abundance: NA
v_gene: TRBV5-1
d_gene: TRBD1
CDR3nt: TGCGCCAGCAGCCCCGGACAGGGTAACTATGGCTACACCTTC
CDR3aa: CASSPGQGNYGYTF

j_gene: TRBJ2-7
abundance: few
v_gene: TRBV29-1
d_gene: TRBD2
CDR3nt: TGCAGCGTAGGCGAGCGGGGCGAGCAGTACTTC
CDR3aa: CSVGERGEQYF

j_gene: TRBJ1-2
abundance: NA
v_gene: TRBV4-3
d_gene: NA
CDR3nt: TGCGCCAGCAGCCAACCGACAGACAGGCTGGATGGCTACACCTTC
CDR3aa: CASSQPTDRLDGYTF

j_gene: TRBJ1-5
abundance: NA
v_gene: TRBV7-2
d_gene: TRBD1
CDR3nt: TGTGCCAGCAGGGGGACAGGAGGGGGTCAGCCCCAGCATTTT
CDR3aa: CASRGTGGGQPQHF

j_gene: TRBJ2-5
abundance: many
v_gene: TRBV15
d_gene: NA
CDR3nt: TGTGCCACCAGCAGAGATCGGGTCAGCCGGGGTAACTTC
CDR3aa: CATSRDRVSRGNF

j_gene: TRBJ1-2
abundance: few
v_gene: TRBV14
d_gene: NA
CDR3nt: TGTGCCAGCAGCCAAGCCGGGTCCCATGGCTACACCTTC
CDR3aa: CASSQAGSHGYTF

j_gene: TRBJ2-1
abundance: few
v_gene: TRBV4-3
d_gene: NA
CDR3nt: TGCGCCAGCAGCCAAGTATTCGGGGGTGGCAGTTTCAATGAGCAGTTCTTC
CDR3aa: CASSQVFGGGSFNEQFF

j_gene: TRBJ1-1
abundance: many
v_gene: TRBV10-3
d_gene: NA
CDR3nt: TGTGCCATCAGTACAGGATTGGGCACTGAAGCTTTCTTT
CDR3aa: CAISTGLGTEAFF

j_gene: TRBJ2-7
abundance: few
v_gene: TRBV6-4
d_gene: TRBD2
CDR3nt: TGTGCCAGCAACGTAGGACGGGGGGTGGCCAACGAGCAGTACTTC
CDR3aa: CASNVGRGVANEQYF

j_gene: TRBJ1-2
abundance: NA
v_gene: TRBV5-1
d_gene: TRBD1
CDR3nt: TGCGCCAGCAGCTCGCCCGGGACAGGGGTCGGCTACACCTTC
CDR3aa: CASSSPGTGVGYTF

j_gene: TRBJ2-3
abundance: many
v_gene: TRBV7-2
d_gene: TRBD2
CDR3nt: TGTGCCAGCAGAACTAGCGGGGGGGGTGTGAATACGCAGTATTTT
CDR3aa: CASRTSGGGVNTQYF

j_gene: TRBJ2-3
abundance: NA
v_gene: TRBV7-2
d_gene: TRBD1
CDR3nt: TGTGCCAGCAGCTTTTCCAGGGGGTCAGATACGCAGTATTTT
CDR3aa: CASSFSRGSDTQYF